This T cell receptor beta chain was sequenced during a study of beta chain features in type 1 diabetes. The study's findings and limits: There was a moderate but significant shortening of TCRB CDR3s in all four CD4+ subsets of Type 1 diabetes patients.

CDR1 and CDR2 from the germline V gene are GTSNPN and SVGIG (reference sequence). This CDR3 comprises 15 residues. Losses at the gene ends were 1 base for V and 8 bases for J; bases not matched to a gene: 8. The authors reverse transcribed all of the isolated RNA, so sequencing captured expressed TCRB transcripts. Profiling relied on immunoSEQ multiplex PCR, and the TCRdb table lists in-frame clones only, not all of them. The data hold 65,000 to 85,000 clones, with nearly 50% observed a single time. In regard to this clone: Its target is unknown.

The receptor was isolated from a man younger than 45 with type 1 diabetes. The chain is built from TRBV30 and TRBJ1-6; 7 bases are a match to TRBD1. Sequencing was done on a sample of central memory CD4+ T cells from blood. In DNA, the CDR3 is TGTGCCTGGAGTGGGGCAGGGGGTATTGATTCACCCCTCCACTTT. As protein: CAWSGAGGIDSPLHF.